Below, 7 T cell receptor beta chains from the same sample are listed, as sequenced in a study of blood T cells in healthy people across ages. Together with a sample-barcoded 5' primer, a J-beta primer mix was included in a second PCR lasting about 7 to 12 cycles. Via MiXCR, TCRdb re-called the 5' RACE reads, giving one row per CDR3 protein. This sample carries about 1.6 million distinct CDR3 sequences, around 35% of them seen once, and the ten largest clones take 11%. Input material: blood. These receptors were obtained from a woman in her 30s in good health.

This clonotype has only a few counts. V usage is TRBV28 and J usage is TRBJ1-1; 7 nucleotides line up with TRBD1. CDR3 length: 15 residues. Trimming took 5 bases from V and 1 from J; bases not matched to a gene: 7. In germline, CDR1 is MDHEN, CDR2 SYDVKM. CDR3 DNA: TGTGCCAGCAGTCTAGGGGGCAGACAGAACACTGAAGCTTTCTTT. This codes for CASSLGGRQNTEAFF.

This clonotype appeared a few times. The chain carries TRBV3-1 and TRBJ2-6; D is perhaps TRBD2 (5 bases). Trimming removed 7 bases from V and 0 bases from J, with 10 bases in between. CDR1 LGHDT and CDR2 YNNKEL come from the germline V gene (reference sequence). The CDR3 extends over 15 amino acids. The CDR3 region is CASTLGDSGANVLTF. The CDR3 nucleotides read TGTGCCAGCACCCTCGGGGACTCTGGGGCCAACGTCCTGACTTTC.

CDR3 residues: CASSGLAGYEQFF. The DNA of the CDR3 is TGTGCCAGCAGTGGACTAGCGGGCTATGAGCAGTTCTTC. The rearrangement links TRBV2 to TRBJ2-1; 10 bases agree with TRBD2. From germline, CDR1 is SNHLY and CDR2 FYNNEI. The CDR3 is 13 residues long. Germline trimming cut 4 bases from V and 8 bases from J; bases unmatched to any gene: 2.

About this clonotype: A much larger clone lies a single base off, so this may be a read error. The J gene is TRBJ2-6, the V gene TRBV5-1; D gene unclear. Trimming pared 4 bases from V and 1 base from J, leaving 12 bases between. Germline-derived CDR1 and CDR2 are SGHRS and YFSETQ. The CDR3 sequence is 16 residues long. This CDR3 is CASSPTCSSGANVLTF. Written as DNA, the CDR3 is TGCGCCAGCAGCCCGACGTGCTCTTCTGGGGCCAACGTCCTGACTTTC.

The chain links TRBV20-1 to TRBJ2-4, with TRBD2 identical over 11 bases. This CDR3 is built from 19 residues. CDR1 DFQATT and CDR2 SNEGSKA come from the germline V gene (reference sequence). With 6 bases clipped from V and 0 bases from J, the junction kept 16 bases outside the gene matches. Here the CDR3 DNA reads TGCAGTGCCGATATCCTAGCGGGAGGTGGGGATTTAGCCAAAAACATTCAGTACTTC. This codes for CSADILAGGGDLAKNIQYF.

CDR3 amino acids: CASSNGQGANGYTF. CDR3 nucleotide sequence: TGTGCCAGCAGTAACGGACAGGGGGCGAATGGCTACACCTTC. The chain uses TRBV27 and TRBJ1-2; TRBD1 matches at 11 bases. Germline CDR1 reads MNHEY; CDR2 reads SMNVEV (reference sequence). V lost 5 bases to trimming and J lost 6 bases; unmatched junction nucleotides: 5. This CDR3 spans 14 amino acids.

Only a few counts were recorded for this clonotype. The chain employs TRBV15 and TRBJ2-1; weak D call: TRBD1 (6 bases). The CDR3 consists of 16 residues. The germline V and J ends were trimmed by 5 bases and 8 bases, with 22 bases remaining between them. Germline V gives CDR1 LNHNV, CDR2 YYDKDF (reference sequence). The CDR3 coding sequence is TGTGCCACCAGCCGAGGGGGACCACAATTTAACGATGAGCAGTTCTTC. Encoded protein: CATSRGGPQFNDEQFF.